The next 7 T cell receptor beta chains were all read from a single sample in a study of blood T cell repertoires in COVID-19. TCRdb's table, derived via immunoSEQ multiplex PCR, lists solely in-frame clones and lacks some. The table lists about 360,000 clones, about 89% of them singletons. Input material: PBMCs or T cells enriched from blood (not recorded which). These receptors all stem from a man aged 35-49 years in a cohort exposed to, infected with or recovered from COVID-19 (not recorded which).

V usage is TRBV7-3 and J usage is TRBJ2-1, with D perhaps matching TRBD2 (5 bases). Germline-derived CDR1 and CDR2 are SGHTA and FQGTGA. The CDR3 has 13 residues. V lost 4 bases to trimming and J lost 5 bases, with 9 bases between them. DNA of the CDR3: TGTGCCAGCAGCTCGCGGGTTGACAATGAGCAGTTCTTC. This sequence encodes CASSSRVDNEQFF. Based on the CDR3 plus reference TRBV7-3 and TRBJ2-1, the full variable domain is GAGVSQTPSNKVTEKGKYVELRCDPISGHTALYWYRQSLGQGPEFLIYFQGTGAADDSGLPNDRFFAVRPEGSVSTLKIQRTERGDSAVYLCASSSRVDNEQFFGPGTRLTVL.

A single count supports this clone. This sequence joins TRBV5-1 and TRBJ1-1; possible D gene TRBD1, 5 bases. Per germline, CDR1 SGHRS and CDR2 YFSETQ. This CDR3 is built from 15 residues. Deletions cut 3 bases from V and 8 bases from J, with 20 bases between. The CDR3 nucleotides read TGCGCCAGCAGCTCCTACCTGGGGGGTGATTTGGAAGCTTTCTTT. Protein sequence: CASSSYLGGDLEAFF.

In its sample, this clone was seen a few times. The rearrangement uses TRBV4-1 and TRBJ2-1; perhaps TRBD2 as D (5 bases). This CDR3 has 18 amino acids. Germline lookup yields CDR1 MGHRA and CDR2 YSYEKL. V was shortened by 0 bases and J by 1 base, with 16 bases between the two germline ends. CDR3 sequence reads: CASSQEPIGVVSYNEQFF. DNA of the CDR3: TGCGCCAGCAGCCAAGAACCCATCGGGGTGGTTTCCTACAATGAGCAGTTCTTC.

As concerns this clone: Different DNA sequences within this sample yield the same CDR3. V is TRBV7-2 and J is TRBJ2-3; 12 nucleotides agree with TRBD2. The ends lost 5 bases at V and 6 bases at J; junction bases unmatched: 3. CDR1 is SGHTA and CDR2 is FQGNSA in the germline V gene. The CDR3 length is 14 residues. The CDR3 bases are TGTGCCAGCAGCCCGGGACTAGCGGGCGATACGCAGTATTTT. Its protein is CASSPGLAGDTQYF.

This clone was detected a few times. The chain couples TRBV6-1 to TRBJ2-2; D may be TRBD1 (5 bases). Germline CDR1 MNHNS, CDR2 SASEGT. CDR3 length equals 15 residues. The V gene lost 0 bases and the J gene lost 8 bases, with 13 bases spanning the gap. CDR3: CASSEAIGDSGELFF. The CDR3 bases are TGTGCCAGCAGTGAAGCAATAGGGGATTCTGGGGAGCTGTTTTTT.

The chain recombines TRBV18 with TRBJ1-1, with D maybe TRBD1 (5 bases). Germline V gene data show CDR1 as KGHSH and CDR2 as LQKENI. The V and J ends lost 2 bases and 3 bases respectively, with 19 bases between them. The CDR3 totals 17 residues. The CDR3 loop is CASSPGRVSRAYTEAFF. The CDR3 DNA follows: TGTGCCAGCTCACCAGGTAGGGTAAGCAGGGCCTACACTGAAGCTTTCTTT. The full variable domain, in which reference TRBV18 and TRBJ1-1 provide the parts outside the CDR3, is NAGVMQNPRHLVRRRGQEARLRCSPMKGHSHVYWYRQLPEEGLKFMVYLQKENIIDESGMPKERFSAEFPKEGPSILRIQQVVRGDSAAYFCASSPGRVSRAYTEAFFGQGTRLTVV.

This chain connects TRBV12-5 to TRBJ1-6; 8 positions agree with TRBD1. Germline V CDR1 and CDR2: LGHNT, FRNRAP. J was trimmed by 9 bases and V by 9 bases; bases with no gene match: 7. The CDR3 is 13 residues long. The CDR3 region is CASAGQGGSPLHF. The CDR3 DNA reads as TGTGCTAGCGCTGGACAGGGCGGTTCACCCCTCCACTTT.